This T cell receptor beta chain was captured by sequencing in a study of blood T cells in healthy people across ages. The use of a sample-barcoded 5' primer and a J-beta primer mix characterized a second PCR of roughly 7 to 12 cycles. Unique molecular identifiers of 12 random nucleotides labeled each cDNA. In TCRdb, the 5' RACE reads were re-called with MiXCR into one record per CDR3 protein. This table has about 800,000 distinct CDR3 sequences, around 25% appearing once. Trimming pared 5 bases from V and 7 bases from J, leaving 24 bases between. Germline CDR1 reads SGHVS; CDR2 reads FNYEAQ. There are 17 residues in the CDR3. Every sample yielded at least 6 million isolated PBMCs. These data are also associated with another study on T cells of mothers and their children. According to that study: For the second PCR, the M1S primer put in sample barcodes and 2-4 random nucleotides. Thymic selection shapes TCR recombination output in related pairs, and it does so similarly in unrelated pairs.

This receptor was taken from a boy between 5 and 17 years old in good health. Sequencing was carried out using blood. The rearrangement links TRBV7-6 to TRBJ2-1; the D gene could be TRBD1 or TRBD2 (6 bases each). In DNA, the CDR3 is TGTGCCAGCAGCCTGCGTGGAGGGGGAGGAAGTCGGAATGAGCAGTTCTTC. As protein: CASSLRGGGGSRNEQFF. Together with reference TRBV7-6 and TRBJ2-1, the CDR3 gives the full variable domain: GAGVSQSPRYKVTKRGQDVALRCDPISGHVSLYWYRQALGQGPEFLTYFNYEAQQDKSGLPNDRFSAERPEGSISTLTIQRTEQRDSAMYRCASSLRGGGGSRNEQFFGPGTRLTVL.